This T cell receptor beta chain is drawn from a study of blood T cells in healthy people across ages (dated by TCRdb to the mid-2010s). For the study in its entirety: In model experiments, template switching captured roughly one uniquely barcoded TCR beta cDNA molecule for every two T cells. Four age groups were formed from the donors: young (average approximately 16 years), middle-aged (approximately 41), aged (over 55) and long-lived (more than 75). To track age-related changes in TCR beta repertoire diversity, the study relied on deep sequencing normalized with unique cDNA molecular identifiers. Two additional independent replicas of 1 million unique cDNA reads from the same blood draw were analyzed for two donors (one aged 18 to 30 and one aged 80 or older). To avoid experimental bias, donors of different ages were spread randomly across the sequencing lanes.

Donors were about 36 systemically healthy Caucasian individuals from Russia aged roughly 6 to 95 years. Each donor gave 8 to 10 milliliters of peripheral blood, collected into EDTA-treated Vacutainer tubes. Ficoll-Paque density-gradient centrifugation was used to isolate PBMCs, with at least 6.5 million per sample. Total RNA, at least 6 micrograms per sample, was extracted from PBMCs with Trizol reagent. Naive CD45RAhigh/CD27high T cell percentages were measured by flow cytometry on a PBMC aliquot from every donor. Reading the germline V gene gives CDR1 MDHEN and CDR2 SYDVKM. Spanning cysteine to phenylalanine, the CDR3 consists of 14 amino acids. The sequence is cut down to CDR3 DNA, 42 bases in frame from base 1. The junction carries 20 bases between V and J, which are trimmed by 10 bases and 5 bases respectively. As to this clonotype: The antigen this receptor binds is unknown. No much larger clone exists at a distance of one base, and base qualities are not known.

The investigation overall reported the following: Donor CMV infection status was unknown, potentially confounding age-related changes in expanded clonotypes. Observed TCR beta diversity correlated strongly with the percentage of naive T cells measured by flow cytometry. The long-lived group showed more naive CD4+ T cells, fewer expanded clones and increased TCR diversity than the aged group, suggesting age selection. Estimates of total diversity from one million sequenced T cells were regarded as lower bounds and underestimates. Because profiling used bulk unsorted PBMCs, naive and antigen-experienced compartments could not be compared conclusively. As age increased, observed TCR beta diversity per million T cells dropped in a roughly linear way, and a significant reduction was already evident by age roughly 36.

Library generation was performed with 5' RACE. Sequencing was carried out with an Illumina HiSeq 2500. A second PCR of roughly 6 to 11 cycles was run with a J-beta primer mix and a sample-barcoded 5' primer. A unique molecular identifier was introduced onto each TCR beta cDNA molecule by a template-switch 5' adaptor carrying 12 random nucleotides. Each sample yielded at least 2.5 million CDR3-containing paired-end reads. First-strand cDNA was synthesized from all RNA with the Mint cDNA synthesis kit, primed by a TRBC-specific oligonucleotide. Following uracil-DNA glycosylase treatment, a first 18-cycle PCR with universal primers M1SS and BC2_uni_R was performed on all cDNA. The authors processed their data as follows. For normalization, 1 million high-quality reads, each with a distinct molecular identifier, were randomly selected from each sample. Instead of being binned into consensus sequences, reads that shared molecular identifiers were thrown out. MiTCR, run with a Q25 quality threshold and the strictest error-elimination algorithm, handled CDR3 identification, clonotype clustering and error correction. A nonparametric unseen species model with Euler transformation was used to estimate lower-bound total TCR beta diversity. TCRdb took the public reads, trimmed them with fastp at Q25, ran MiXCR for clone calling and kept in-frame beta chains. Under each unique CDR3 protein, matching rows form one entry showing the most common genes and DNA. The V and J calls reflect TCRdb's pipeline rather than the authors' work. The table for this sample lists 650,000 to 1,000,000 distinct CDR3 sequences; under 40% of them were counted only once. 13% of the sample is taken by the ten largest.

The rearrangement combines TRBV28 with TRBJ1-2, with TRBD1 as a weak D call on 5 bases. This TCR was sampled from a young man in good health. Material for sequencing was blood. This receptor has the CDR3 CATTIGRGLYGYTF. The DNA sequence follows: TGTGCCACCACCATCGGGAGGGGATTATATGGCTACACCTTC.